This T cell receptor beta chain stems from a study of shared clonotypes between healthy human individuals. Researchers ran the assay at a deep level. TCRdb keeps only in-frame clones here, not all; method: immunoSEQ multiplex PCR. The table shows about 1.5 million clones, with over 95% occurring only once. This CDR3 is 14 amino acids long. J was trimmed by 4 bases and V by 6 bases; bases with no gene match: 6. CDR1 is LNHDA and CDR2 is SQIVND in the germline V gene (reference sequence). Study-wide results and limits: Clonotypes which were not shared had lower generation probabilities than clonotypes that all four donors shared.

In this sample, this clone turned up once. Its target is not known. Additional DNA sequences in this sample encode the identical CDR3. The material sequenced was naive CD4+ T cells sorted from blood. The subset: CD45RA+ positively selected. The chain has TRBV19 and TRBJ2-1; TRBD2 matches at 7 bases. The source of this sequence is a man younger than 45 in good health. Here the CDR3 reads CASSGLAVYNEQFF. CDR3 sequence (DNA): TGTGCCAGTAGCGGCCTAGCGGTTTACAATGAGCAGTTCTTC. The entire variable domain, with the rest obtained from reference TRBV19 and TRBJ2-1, is as follows: DGGITQSPKYLFRKEGQNVTLSCEQNLNHDAMYWYRQDPGQGLRLIYYSQIVNDFQKGDIAEGYSVSREKKESFPLTVTSAQKNPTAFYLCASSGLAVYNEQFFGPGTRLTVL.